This is a list of T cell receptor beta chains from one sample in a study of Graves' ophthalmopathy and Graves' hyperthyroidism. TCRdb re-analysed the multiplex PCR reads in MiXCR, keeping a single row per CDR3 protein. The sample holds hundreds of thousands of distinct CDR3 sequences, 21% seen once. The sequenced material came from peripheral blood. Receptor source: a woman in her late teens or twenties with stable Graves' hyperthyroidism. Each CDR3 is given with its conserved first and last residue. D genes are given only for firm matches. Size tells how often a clone was seen (once, few, many) or the class of an expanded clone, and some rows leave it out.

TRBJ2-2,TRBV29-1,-,-,TGCAGCGTCGGGACCGCGAACACCGGGGAGCTGTTTTTT,CSVGTANTGELFF
TRBJ2-7,TRBV18,TRBD1,many,TGTGCCAGCTCACCATACGGGACAGATAACGAGCAGTACTTC,CASSPYGTDNEQYF
TRBJ2-5,TRBV11-2,TRBD1,many,TGTGCCAGCAGCCTATACAGGGGTCAGGAGACCCAGTACTTC,CASSLYRGQETQYF
TRBJ2-3,TRBV20-1,-,many,TGCAGTGCGACAATCCCCCAGGGAACAGATACGCAGTATTTT,CSATIPQGTDTQYF
TRBJ1-1,TRBV19,TRBD1,-,TGTGCCAGTAATTCGGGACAGGCGAACACTGAAGCTTTCTTT,CASNSGQANTEAFF
TRBJ1-4,TRBV11-2,-,few,TGTGCCAGCAGCCAAGATACAGGGTCGCACGAAAAACTGTTTTTT,CASSQDTGSHEKLFF
TRBJ2-7,TRBV5-1,-,many,TGCGCCAGCAGCTTCTTGTTTTTTCCCTACGAGCAGTACTTC,CASSFLFFPYEQYF
TRBJ2-5,TRBV9,TRBD1,many,TGTGCCAGCAGCTTTGCCGGACAGGCTCGAGAGACCCAGTACTTC,CASSFAGQARETQYF
TRBJ2-5,TRBV6-1,-,many,TGTGCCAGCAGCCTCCTGGAACTTGGGACCCAGTACTTC,CASSLLELGTQYF
TRBJ2-7,TRBV6-5,TRBD1,many,TGTGCCAGCAGTTACTCTGGACAGGGGAAAACCTACGAGCAGTACTTC,CASSYSGQGKTYEQYF
TRBJ2-2,TRBV2,TRBD1,many,TGTGCCACTAAAGACAGGGGGTACACCGGGGAGCTGTTTTTT,CATKDRGYTGELFF
TRBJ2-5,TRBV2,-,many,TGTGCCAGCAGTGAAGGGAAGAAGTACTTC,CASSEGKKYF
TRBJ2-4,TRBV12-3/TRBV12-4,TRBD1,-,TGTGCCAGCAGCTTCCAGGGGGTGAAAAACATTCAGTACTTC,CASSFQGVKNIQYF
TRBJ2-5,TRBV7-2,-,once,TGTGCCAGCAGCTTCTTTTCATCGGAGACCCAGTACTTC,CASSFFSSETQYF
TRBJ2-7,TRBV6-2/TRBV6-3,TRBD1,-,TGTGCCAGCAGTCCCGGACAGGGACCACGGATGCGGATGGTGCGGTATCCCTACGAGCAGTACTTC,CASSPGQGPRMRMVRYPYEQYF
TRBJ1-5,TRBV7-9,-,-,TGTGCCAGCAGCTTAGCGTTCAGCAATCAGCCCCAGCATTTT,CASSLAFSNQPQHF
TRBJ1-6,TRBV20-1,-,few,TGCAGTGCTAGCTTGGGCTACGAGACCCTCCACTTT,CSASLGYETLHF
TRBJ1-2,TRBV6-1,-,-,TGTGCCAGCAGTGAAGTGGCTGGGGGCGGCGGGGGCTACACCTTC,CASSEVAGGGGGYTF
TRBJ2-2,TRBV6-5,-,many,TGTGCCAGCAGAGCGGGACAGAACACCGGGGAGCTGTTTTTT,CASRAGQNTGELFF
TRBJ1-5,TRBV20-1,TRBD1,-,TGCAGTGCTAGAGATCCCGGGACAGGGGAATTTCAGCCCCAGCATTTT,CSARDPGTGEFQPQHF
TRBJ1-5,TRBV6-7,-,-,TGTGCCAGCAGTTACCATCCGCGGAGCAATCAGCCCCAGCATTTT,CASSYHPRSNQPQHF
TRBJ2-4,TRBV5-1,TRBD1,few,TGCGCCAGCAGCTTAGGGGGCAGCCTAGCCAAAAACATTAAGTACTTC,CASSLGGSLAKNIKYF
TRBJ2-5,TRBV7-8,-,-,TGTGCCAGCAGCTCCTCCGAGGACGAGACCCAGTACTTC,CASSSSEDETQYF
TRBJ2-7,TRBV9,-,many,TGTGCCAGCAGCGCCGAAGGGGAAGAGCAGTACTTC,CASSAEGEEQYF
TRBJ1-1,TRBV7-2,TRBD1,many,TGTGCCAGCAGCGTGACAGGGATTGCGTCAGCTTTCTTT,CASSVTGIASAFF
TRBJ2-2,TRBV12-3/TRBV12-4,TRBD1,few,TGTGCCAGCAGTATGAGACAGGGTAGGACCGGGGAGCTGTTTTTT,CASSMRQGRTGELFF
TRBJ1-2,TRBV30,-,many,TGTGCCTGGAGTGCGGGTCGCGATAGTCATGGCTACACCTTC,CAWSAGRDSHGYTF
TRBJ1-2,TRBV12-3/TRBV12-4,TRBD1,many,TGTGCCAGCAGTCAGACAGGGAGATCCTATGGCTACACCTTC,CASSQTGRSYGYTF
TRBJ2-5,TRBV7-2,-,many,TGTGCCAGCAGCTTAGGGGCTAGCGTTAAAGAGACCCAGTACTTC,CASSLGASVKETQYF
TRBJ2-5,TRBV20-1,-,-,TGCAGTGCCAAAGAGGAGACCCAGTACTTC,CSAKEETQYF
TRBJ2-7,TRBV30,TRBD2,many,TGTGCCTGGAAGTTCCTTAGCGGGAGTACGTACGAGCAGTACTTC,CAWKFLSGSTYEQYF
TRBJ2-5,TRBV15,-,many,TGTGCCACCAGCAGAGATAGGAGGGTCTGGGAGACCCAGTACTTC,CATSRDRRVWETQYF
TRBJ1-1,TRBV6-5,-,-,TGTGCCAGCAGTTACTCGAGTTTGTATCCCAAAGCTTTCTTT,CASSYSSLYPKAFF
TRBJ2-2,TRBV3-1,-,many,TGTGCCAGCAGCGCATCAGGGAGAACCGGGGAGCTGTTTTTT,CASSASGRTGELFF
TRBJ1-5,TRBV12-3/TRBV12-4,-,many,TGTGCCAGCAGTTTCTCTGGGTGGCGGGGAAGGCCCCAGCATTTT,CASSFSGWRGRPQHF
TRBJ1-5,TRBV2,-,many,TGTGCCAGCAGTCTTGAAAGGCGTGAGAATCAGCCCCAGCATTTT,CASSLERRENQPQHF
TRBJ1-1,TRBV6-1,-,-,TGTGCCAGCAGAACCAGGAGCACTGAAGCTTTCTTT,CASRTRSTEAFF
TRBJ1-5,TRBV6-1,-,-,TGTGCCAGCAGTGAACCTTCCGGCAAAGGTCAGCCCCAGCATTTT,CASSEPSGKGQPQHF
TRBJ1-2,TRBV6-2/TRBV6-3,TRBD1,-,TGTGCCAGCAAGGACAGGGGCTATGGCTACACCTTC,CASKDRGYGYTF
TRBJ2-1,TRBV9,-,-,TGTGCCAGCAGTACCCAGCCCTCCTACAATGAGCAGTTCTTC,CASSTQPSYNEQFF
TRBJ2-7,TRBV11-2,TRBD1,-,TGTGCCAGCAGCTCCGACAGGGGGCTTTACGAGCAGTACTTC,CASSSDRGLYEQYF
TRBJ1-5,TRBV25-1,-,many,TGTGCCAGCAGTGCGACGGAGAATCAGCCCCAGCATTTT,CASSATENQPQHF
TRBJ1-2,TRBV7-8,-,many,TGTGCCAGCAGCCCCGGGACACGGACGGGAGGCTACACCTTC,CASSPGTRTGGYTF
TRBJ1-2,TRBV28,TRBD1,many,TGTGCCAGCAGTTTTTACCGGGACAGGGGGCGGGATAACTATGGCTACACCTTC,CASSFYRDRGRDNYGYTF
TRBJ2-5,TRBV9,-,-,TGTGCCAGCAGCGTAGGGGACGTGCAAGAGACCCAGTACTTC,CASSVGDVQETQYF
TRBJ1-6,TRBV4-2,-,many,TGTGCCAGCAGCCAAGGGCTTATCAGGAGTAATTCACCCCTCCACTTT,CASSQGLIRSNSPLHF
TRBJ2-5,TRBV12-3/TRBV12-4,TRBD1,many,TGTGCCAGCAGTCTCGGACAGGGTGGCGAGACCCAGTACTTC,CASSLGQGGETQYF
TRBJ1-2,TRBV20-1,TRBD1,many,TGCAGTGCTAGGTCCCCCCCGGGACAGGGGGACTATGGCTACACCTTC,CSARSPPGQGDYGYTF
TRBJ1-6,TRBV12-3/TRBV12-4,TRBD1,many,TGTGCCAGCAGTTCCTACCAGACAGGGGGGAATTCACCCCTCCACTTT,CASSSYQTGGNSPLHF
TRBJ1-2,TRBV25-1,-,many,TGTGCCAGCAGTGATCTTTCCGCCCCGAGTAGCTACACCTTC,CASSDLSAPSSYTF
TRBJ1-2,TRBV14,-,few,TGTGCCAGCAGCCAAGGACTAGGAAGGGGTGGCTACACCTTC,CASSQGLGRGGYTF
TRBJ1-2,TRBV12-3/TRBV12-4,-,-,TGTGCCAGCAGCCCAATAATGGAGGGAGGCTATGGCTACACCTTC,CASSPIMEGGYGYTF
TRBJ2-7,TRBV10-3,TRBD2,many,TGTGCCATCAGTGAGGCGCTAGCGGGAGGGTACGAGCAGTACTTC,CAISEALAGGYEQYF
TRBJ1-1,TRBV5-1,-,few,TGCGCCAGCAGCTTGGGGGGGCGGGATGAAGCTTTCTTT,CASSLGGRDEAFF